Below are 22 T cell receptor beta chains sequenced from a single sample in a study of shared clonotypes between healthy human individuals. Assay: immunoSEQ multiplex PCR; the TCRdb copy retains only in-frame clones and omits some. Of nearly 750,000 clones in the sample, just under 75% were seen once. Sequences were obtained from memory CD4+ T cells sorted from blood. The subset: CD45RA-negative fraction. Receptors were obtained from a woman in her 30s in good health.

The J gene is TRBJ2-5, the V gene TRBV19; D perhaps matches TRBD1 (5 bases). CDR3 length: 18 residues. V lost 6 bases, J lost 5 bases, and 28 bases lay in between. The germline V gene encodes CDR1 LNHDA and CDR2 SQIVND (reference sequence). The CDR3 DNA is TGTGCCAGTAGCCCTAATGGGGCCCCGGAGAATCCGGTTGAGACCCAGTACTTC. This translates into CASSPNGAPENPVETQYF.

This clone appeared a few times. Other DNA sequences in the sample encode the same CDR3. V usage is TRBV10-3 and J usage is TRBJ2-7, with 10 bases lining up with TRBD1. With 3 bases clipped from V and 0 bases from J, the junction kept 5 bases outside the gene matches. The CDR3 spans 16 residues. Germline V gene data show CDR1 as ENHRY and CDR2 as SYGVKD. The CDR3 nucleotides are TGTGCCATCAGTGACCCGGGACAGGGGTCCTCCTACGAGCAGTACTTC. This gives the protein CAISDPGQGSSYEQYF.

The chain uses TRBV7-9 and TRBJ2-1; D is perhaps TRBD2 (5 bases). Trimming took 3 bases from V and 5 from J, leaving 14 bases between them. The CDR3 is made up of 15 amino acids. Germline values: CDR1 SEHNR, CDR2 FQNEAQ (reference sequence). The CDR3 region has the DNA TGTGCCAGCAGCTTGTGGGCACTAGGACACAATGAGCAGTTCTTC. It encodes CASSLWALGHNEQFF.

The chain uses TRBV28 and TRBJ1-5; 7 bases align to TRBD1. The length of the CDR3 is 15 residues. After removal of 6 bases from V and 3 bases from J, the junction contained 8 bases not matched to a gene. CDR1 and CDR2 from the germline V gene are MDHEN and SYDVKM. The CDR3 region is CASRTGGTDNQPQHF. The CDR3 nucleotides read TGTGCCAGCAGGACGGGAGGGACAGACAATCAGCCCCAGCATTTT.

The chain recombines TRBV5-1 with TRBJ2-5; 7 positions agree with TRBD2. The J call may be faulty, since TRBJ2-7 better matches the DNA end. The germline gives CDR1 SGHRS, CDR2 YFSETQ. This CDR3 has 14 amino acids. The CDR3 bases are TGCGCCAGCAGCTATGGGGCGGGAGTTTACGAGCAGTACTTC. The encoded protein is CASSYGAGVYEQYF.

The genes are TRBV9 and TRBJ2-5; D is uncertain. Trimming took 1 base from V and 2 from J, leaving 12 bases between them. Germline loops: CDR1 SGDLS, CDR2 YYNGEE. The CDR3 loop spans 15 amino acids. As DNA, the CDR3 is TGTGCCAGCAGCGTAAGTACCCACCATCAAGAGACCCAGTACTTC. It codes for CASSVSTHHQETQYF.

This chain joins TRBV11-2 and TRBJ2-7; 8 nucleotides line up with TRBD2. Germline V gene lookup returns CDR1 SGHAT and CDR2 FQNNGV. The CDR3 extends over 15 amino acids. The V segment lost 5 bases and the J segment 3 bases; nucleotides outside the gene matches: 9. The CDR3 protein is CASSAGLAADYEQYF. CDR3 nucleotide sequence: TGTGCCAGCAGCGCCGGACTAGCCGCGGACTACGAGCAGTACTTC. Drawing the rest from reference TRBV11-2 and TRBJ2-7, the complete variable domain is EAGVAQSPRYKIIEKRQSVAFWCNPISGHATLYWYQQILGQGPKLLIQFQNNGVVDDSQLPKDRFSAERLKGVDSTLKIQPAKLEDSAVYLCASSAGLAADYEQYFGPGTRLTVT.

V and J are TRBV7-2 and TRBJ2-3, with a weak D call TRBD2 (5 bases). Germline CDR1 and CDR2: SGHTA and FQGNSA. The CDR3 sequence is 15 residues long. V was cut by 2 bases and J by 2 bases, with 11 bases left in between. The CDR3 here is CASSLFSEVTDTQYF. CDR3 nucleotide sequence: TGTGCCAGCAGCTTATTTAGCGAGGTCACAGATACGCAGTATTTT.

The CDR3 loop is CASTGGLAARETQYF. Here the CDR3 DNA reads TGTGCCAGCACCGGCGGGCTAGCGGCAAGGGAGACCCAGTACTTC. J is TRBJ2-5 and V is TRBV28; 7 bases match TRBD2. The CDR3 runs 15 residues. J was trimmed by 5 bases and V by 7 bases; bases with no gene match: 13. Looked up from germline, CDR1 is MDHEN and CDR2 is SYDVKM.

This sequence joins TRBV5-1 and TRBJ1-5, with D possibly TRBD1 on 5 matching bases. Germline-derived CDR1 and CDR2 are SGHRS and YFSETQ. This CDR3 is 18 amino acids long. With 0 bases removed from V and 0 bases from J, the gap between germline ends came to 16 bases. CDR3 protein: CASSLDRRWDHSNQPQHF. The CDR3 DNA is TGCGCCAGCAGCTTGGACAGGAGGTGGGACCATAGCAATCAGCCCCAGCATTTT.

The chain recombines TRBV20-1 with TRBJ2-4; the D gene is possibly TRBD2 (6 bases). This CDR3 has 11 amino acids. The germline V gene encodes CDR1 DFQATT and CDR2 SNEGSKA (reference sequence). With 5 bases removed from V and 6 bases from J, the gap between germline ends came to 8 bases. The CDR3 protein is CSAYGGNIQYF. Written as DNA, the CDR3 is TGCAGTGCTTACGGGGGAAACATTCAGTACTTC.

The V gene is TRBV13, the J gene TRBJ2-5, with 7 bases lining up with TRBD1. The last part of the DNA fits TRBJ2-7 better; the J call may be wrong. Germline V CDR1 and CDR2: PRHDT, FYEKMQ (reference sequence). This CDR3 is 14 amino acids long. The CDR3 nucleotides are TGTGCCAGCAGGAAACAGGGGAAATCCTACGAGCAGTACTTC. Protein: CASRKQGKSYEQYF.

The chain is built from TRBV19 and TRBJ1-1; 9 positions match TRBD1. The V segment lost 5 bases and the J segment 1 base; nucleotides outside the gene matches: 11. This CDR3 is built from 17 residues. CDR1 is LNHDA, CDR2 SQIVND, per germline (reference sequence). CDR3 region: CASSPTGTGRGNTEAFF. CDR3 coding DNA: TGTGCCAGTAGTCCAACCGGGACAGGGAGGGGGAACACTGAAGCTTTCTTT.

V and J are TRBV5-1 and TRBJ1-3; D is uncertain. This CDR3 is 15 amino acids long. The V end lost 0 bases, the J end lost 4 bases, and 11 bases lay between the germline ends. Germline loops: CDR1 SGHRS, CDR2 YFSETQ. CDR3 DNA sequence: TGCGCCAGCAGCTTGGACCCATTGCAGGGAAACACCATATATTTT. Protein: CASSLDPLQGNTIYF.

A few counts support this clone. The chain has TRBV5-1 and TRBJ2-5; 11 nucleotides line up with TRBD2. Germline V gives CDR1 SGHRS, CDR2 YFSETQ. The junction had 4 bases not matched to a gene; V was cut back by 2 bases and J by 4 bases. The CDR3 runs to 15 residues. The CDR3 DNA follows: TGCGCCAGCAGCTTACAAGGGACTAGCGGAGAGACCCAGTACTTC. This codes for CASSLQGTSGETQYF.

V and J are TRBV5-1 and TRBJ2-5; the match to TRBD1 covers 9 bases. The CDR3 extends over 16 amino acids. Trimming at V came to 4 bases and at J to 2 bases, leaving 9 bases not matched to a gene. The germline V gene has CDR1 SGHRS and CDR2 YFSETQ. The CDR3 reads CASSRTGVALQETQYF. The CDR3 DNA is TGCGCCAGCAGCAGGACAGGGGTGGCCTTACAAGAGACCCAGTACTTC.

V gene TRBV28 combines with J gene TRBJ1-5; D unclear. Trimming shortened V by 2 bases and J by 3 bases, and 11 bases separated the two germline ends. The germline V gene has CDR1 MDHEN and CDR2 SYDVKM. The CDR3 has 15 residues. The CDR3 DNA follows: TGTGCCAGCAGTTTACTCCGGGATTACAATCAGCCCCAGCATTTT. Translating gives CASSLLRDYNQPQHF.

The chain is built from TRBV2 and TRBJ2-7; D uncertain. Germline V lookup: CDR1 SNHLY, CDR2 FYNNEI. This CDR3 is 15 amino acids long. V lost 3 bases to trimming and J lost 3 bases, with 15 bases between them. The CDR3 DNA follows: TGTGCCAGCAGTGACCCCAGGAAGACGAGCTACGAGCAGTACTTC. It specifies CASSDPRKTSYEQYF.

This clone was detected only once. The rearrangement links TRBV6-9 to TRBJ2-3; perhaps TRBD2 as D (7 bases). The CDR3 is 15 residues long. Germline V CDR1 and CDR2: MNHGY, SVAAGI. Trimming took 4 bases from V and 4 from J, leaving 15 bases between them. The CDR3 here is CASSLRGRRADTQYF. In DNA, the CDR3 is TGTGCCAGCAGTTTGCGGGGGCGACGGGCAGATACGCAGTATTTT.

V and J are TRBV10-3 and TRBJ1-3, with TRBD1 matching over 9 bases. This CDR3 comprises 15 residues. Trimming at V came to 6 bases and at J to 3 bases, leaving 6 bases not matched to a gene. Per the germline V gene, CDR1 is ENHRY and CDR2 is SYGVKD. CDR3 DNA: TGTGCCATCAGCCCACAGGGGGCACTTGGAAACACCATATATTTT. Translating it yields CAISPQGALGNTIYF.

CDR3 sequence: CASSLERYGYTF. CDR3 in DNA: TGCGCCAGCAGCCTAGAGAGATATGGCTACACCTTC. The gene calls are TRBV5-1 and TRBJ1-2; D is undetermined. This CDR3 is built from 12 residues. CDR1 and CDR2 (germline): SGHRS, YFSETQ. V dropped 4 bases and J dropped 5 bases, with 9 bases sitting between them.

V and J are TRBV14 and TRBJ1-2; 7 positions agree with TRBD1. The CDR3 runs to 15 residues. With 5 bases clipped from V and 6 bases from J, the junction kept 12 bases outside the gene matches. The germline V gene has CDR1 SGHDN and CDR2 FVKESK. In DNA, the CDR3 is TGTGCCAGCAGCAGACAGGGACGTTCCCCTCATGGCTACACCTTC. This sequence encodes CASSRQGRSPHGYTF.